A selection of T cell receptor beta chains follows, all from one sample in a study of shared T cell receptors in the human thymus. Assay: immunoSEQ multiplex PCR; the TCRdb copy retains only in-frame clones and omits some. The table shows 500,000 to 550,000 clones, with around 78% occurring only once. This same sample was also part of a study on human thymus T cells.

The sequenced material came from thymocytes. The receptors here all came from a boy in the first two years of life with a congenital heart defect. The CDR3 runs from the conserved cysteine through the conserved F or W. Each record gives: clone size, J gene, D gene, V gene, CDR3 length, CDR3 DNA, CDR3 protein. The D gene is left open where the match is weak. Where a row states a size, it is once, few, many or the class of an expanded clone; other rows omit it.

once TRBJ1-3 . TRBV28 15 TGTGCCAGCAGTATCTCGACAGGCTCGGGAAACACCATATATTTT CASSISTGSGNTIYF
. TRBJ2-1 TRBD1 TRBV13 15 TGTGCCAGCAGACCGGACAGGGGGCTGAACAATGAGCAGTTCTTC CASRPDRGLNNEQFF
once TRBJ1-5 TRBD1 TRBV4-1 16 TGCGCCAGCAGCCAAGTGGGGACAGGGGGGAATCAGCCCCAGCATTTT CASSQVGTGGNQPQHF
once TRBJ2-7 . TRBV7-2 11 TGTGCCAGCAGCTTACAGGAAAAGCAGTACTTC CASSLQEKQYF
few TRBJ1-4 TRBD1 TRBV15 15 TGTGCCACCAGCAGAGGGGACAGGGAGGGGGAAAAACTGTTTTTT CATSRGDREGEKLFF
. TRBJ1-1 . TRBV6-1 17 TGTGCCAGCAGTGAACCGCCCCCTGACGGGGGGGACACTGAAGCTTTCTTT CASSEPPPDGGDTEAFF
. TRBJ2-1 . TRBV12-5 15 TGTGCTAGTGGTCCGTCCCTCGACTCAGACAATGAGCAGTTCTTC CASGPSLDSDNEQFF
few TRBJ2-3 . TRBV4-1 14 TGCGCCAGCAGCCACAGAACCTCCACAGATACGCAGTATTTT CASSHRTSTDTQYF
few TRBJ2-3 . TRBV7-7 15 TGTGCTAGCAGCTCTACTCTCTCTAGTCCAGATACGCAGTATTTT CASSSTLSSPDTQYF
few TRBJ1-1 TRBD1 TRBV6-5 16 TGTGCCAGCAGTTTGACAGGGGGGCCCGAGAACACTGAAGCTTTCTTT CASSLTGGPENTEAFF